This TCR beta chain was captured in a study of neurological immune-mediated disorders. As for time point: technical triplicate 1. Trimming took off 6 bases at V and 4 bases at J, with 7 bases between the two ends. This CDR3 has 12 amino acids. The germline V gene has CDR1 LGHDT and CDR2 YNNKEL (reference sequence). Each CDR3 protein gets one entry after TCRdb re-called the 5' RACE reads with MiXCR. The data hold fewer than 25,000 distinct CDR3 sequences, with 13% observed a single time. The sequence derives from a female donor with HTLV-1-associated myelopathy (HAM/TSP). This chain connects TRBV3-1 to TRBJ1-3; D may be TRBD1 (5 bases). Material: CD4+ T cells from blood. The CDR3 is CASRGPGNTIYF. CDR3 bases: TGTGCCAGCAGGGGGCCCGGAAACACCATATATTTT.